A single sample gave rise to the 30 T cell receptor beta chains below, sequenced in a study of blood T cell repertoires in COVID-19. Clones were read by immunoSEQ multiplex PCR, and TCRdb kept only the in-frame ones, dropping some. This table has about 39,000 clones, 80% to 90% appearing once. Specimen: peripheral blood. The receptors shown here come from a man over 45 with active or convalescent COVID-19.

The chain employs TRBV27 and TRBJ2-7; possible D gene TRBD2, 5 bases. The CDR3 extends over 12 amino acids. V was pared by 6 bases and J by 1 base, with 7 bases between. Germline loops: CDR1 MNHEY, CDR2 SMNVEV (reference sequence). Here the CDR3 reads CASSGGSYEQYF. The CDR3 DNA follows: TGTGCCAGCAGCGGAGGATCCTACGAGCAGTACTTC.

V is TRBV6-1 and J is TRBJ1-2, with 7 bases identical to TRBD1. CDR1 is MNHNS, CDR2 SASEGT, per germline. The CDR3 extends over 14 amino acids. Unmatched junction bases numbered 4, after V lost 1 base and J lost 5 bases. CDR3 loop: CASSEDGTEYGYTF. The CDR3, as DNA: TGTGCCAGCAGTGAAGACGGGACAGAGTATGGCTACACCTTC.

The chain couples TRBV7-3 to TRBJ1-1; a weak D match, TRBD1 (5 bases). With 6 bases removed from V and 1 base from J, the gap between germline ends came to 15 bases. The CDR3 has 15 residues. CDR1 and CDR2 (germline): SGHTA, FQGTGA. In nucleotides, the CDR3 is TGTGCCAGCAGTCCCCCAGGGCGGGGGAACACTGAAGCTTTCTTT. Translated, it gives CASSPPGRGNTEAFF.

The chain combines TRBV30 with TRBJ2-1; tentatively, D is TRBD1 (6 bases). The CDR3 is 15 amino acids. Trimming took off 2 bases at V and 5 bases at J, with 16 bases between the two ends. From germline, CDR1 is GTSNPN and CDR2 SVGIG (reference sequence). The CDR3: CAWSSRGSTHNEQFF. CDR3 in DNA: TGTGCCTGGAGTAGTAGGGGGTCTACTCACAATGAGCAGTTCTTC.

The rearrangement links TRBV7-6 to TRBJ2-1, with D perhaps matching TRBD1 (6 bases). Deletions cut 2 bases from V and 2 bases from J, with 16 bases between. The CDR3 is 17 amino acids. Germline-derived CDR1 and CDR2 are SGHVS and FNYEAQ. This chain's CDR3 is CASSLRYSGDTYNEQFF. The DNA of the CDR3 is TGTGCCAGCAGCTTAAGGTATTCAGGGGATACCTACAATGAGCAGTTCTTC. Full variable domain (remainder filled in from reference TRBV7-6 and TRBJ2-1): GAGVSQSPRYKVTKRGQDVALRCDPISGHVSLYWYRQALGQGPEFLTYFNYEAQQDKSGLPNDRFSAERPEGSISTLTIQRTEQRDSAMYRCASSLRYSGDTYNEQFFGPGTRLTVL.

The chain carries TRBV25-1 and TRBJ1-1, with 7 nucleotides matching TRBD1. V lost 7 bases to trimming and J lost 6 bases; unmatched junction nucleotides: 8. Germline V gene sequence: CDR1 MGHDK, CDR2 SYGVNS. This CDR3 region has 13 residues. CDR3 nucleotide sequence: TGTGCCAGCACCAAGACAGGGTTCTCTGAAGCTTTCTTT. It is translated as CASTKTGFSEAFF.

The chain joins TRBV18 to TRBJ1-2; TRBD1 matches 8 bases. V lost 2 bases, J lost 8 bases, and 4 bases stayed unmatched. The CDR3 covers 13 residues. Germline V lookup: CDR1 KGHSH, CDR2 LQKENI. The CDR3 reads CASSPDRGTGYTF. For the CDR3, the DNA is TGTGCCAGCTCACCAGACAGGGGAACAGGCTACACCTTC.

As for this clone: This sample includes further DNA sequences coding for the same CDR3. The V call is TRBV11-2, the J call TRBJ2-1, with TRBD1 as a possible D gene (6 bases). CDR3 length: 15 amino acids. V lost 5 bases and J lost 7, with 18 bases in between. Germline V gene lookup returns CDR1 SGHAT and CDR2 FQNNGV. The CDR3 DNA follows: TGTGCCAGCAGCCTGGGGGCAGGCAAGGGGAATGAGCAGTTCTTC. This sequence encodes CASSLGAGKGNEQFF.

This chain joins TRBV10-3 and TRBJ2-3; tentative D call: TRBD1 (5 bases). The CDR3 loop spans 15 amino acids. Per the germline V gene, CDR1 is ENHRY and CDR2 is SYGVKD. V lost 4 bases to trimming and J lost 5 bases, with 16 bases between them. CDR3 coding DNA: TGTGCCATCAGTGGACCCGATGTAGGGGAAGATACGCAGTATTTT. Translation: CAISGPDVGEDTQYF.

This chain uses TRBV6-5 with TRBJ1-2; D is perhaps TRBD1 (5 bases). The length of the CDR3 is 15 residues. Trimming removed 7 bases at V and 5 bases at J, with 20 bases between. In germline, CDR1 is MNHEY, CDR2 SVGAGI. The CDR3 nucleotides are TGTGCCAGCACCTCCCAAGGTGGGGCTAGGTATGGCTACACCTTC. Protein product: CASTSQGGARYGYTF.

In this sample, this clone turned up once. CDR3 nucleotide sequence: TGTGCCAGCAGTTCAGTGGGTACTAGCGGGGGGGAGTTCTTC. Translation gives CASSSVGTSGGEFF. This rearrangement joins TRBV6-6 to TRBJ2-1; TRBD2 matches at 13 bases. The CDR3 is 14 residues long. The V segment lost 4 bases and the J segment 14 bases; nucleotides outside the gene matches: 8. Germline CDR1 MNHNY, CDR2 SVGAGI (reference sequence).

This sequence joins TRBV15 and TRBJ2-1; TRBD2 might be the D (5 bases). The germline CDR1 and CDR2 sequences are LNHNV and YYDKDF (reference sequence). The ends were cut back, 2 bases at V and 1 base at J, with 18 bases in the middle. The CDR3 sequence is 18 residues long. CDR3 coding DNA: TGTGCCACCAGCAGACGACTACCGTCCTTTGGGTCCTACAATGAGCAGTTCTTC. This translates into CATSRRLPSFGSYNEQFF.

The chain employs TRBV6-5 and TRBJ1-1, with D possibly TRBD1 on 6 matching bases. V was pared by 10 bases and J by 1 base, with 13 bases between. The germline gives CDR1 MNHEY, CDR2 SVGAGI. CDR3 size: 13 residues. This CDR3 reads CATPTGENTEAFF. The CDR3 bases are TGTGCCACACCGACAGGAGAGAACACTGAAGCTTTCTTT.

This clone has more than one count but fewer than ten. This sequence joins TRBV4-1 and TRBJ2-3, with D tentatively TRBD1 (5 bases). Germline lookup yields CDR1 MGHRA and CDR2 YSYEKL. The V gene lost 0 bases and the J gene lost 11 bases, with 15 bases spanning the gap. The CDR3 sequence is 14 residues long. The CDR3 bases are TGCGCCAGCAGCCAAGAGGGGCAGGATTCAAGGCAGTATTTT. It is translated as CASSQEGQDSRQYF.

This clone was picked up a small number of times. The gene calls are TRBV2 and TRBJ1-4; tentative D call: TRBD1 (6 bases). Germline CDR1 reads SNHLY; CDR2 reads FYNNEI. With 5 bases removed from V and 0 bases from J, the gap between germline ends came to 10 bases. There are 15 residues in the CDR3. CDR3: CASSWTAATNEKLFF. The CDR3, as DNA: TGTGCCAGCAGTTGGACAGCTGCAACTAATGAAAAACTGTTTTTT.

This chain uses TRBV5-6 with TRBJ2-1; no clear D. Germline values: CDR1 SGHDT, CDR2 YYEEEE. Trimming pared 1 base from V and 8 bases from J, leaving 10 bases between. The CDR3 is made up of 13 amino acids. CDR3 loop: CASSLLSGHEQFF. CDR3 in DNA: TGTGCCAGCAGCTTGTTAAGTGGGCATGAGCAGTTCTTC.

The CDR3 spells CASRNSIGGYYGYTF. CDR3 coding DNA: TGTGCCAGTAGAAACAGTATAGGTGGCTACTATGGCTACACCTTC. The chain has TRBV19 and TRBJ1-2; D is unresolved. V gave up 6 bases and J gave up 3 bases, with 17 bases separating them. This CDR3 has 15 amino acids. The germline V gene encodes CDR1 LNHDA and CDR2 SQIVND (reference sequence). The whole variable domain, remainder taken from reference TRBV19 and TRBJ1-2, is DGGITQSPKYLFRKEGQNVTLSCEQNLNHDAMYWYRQDPGQGLRLIYYSQIVNDFQKGDIAEGYSVSREKKESFPLTVTSAQKNPTAFYLCASRNSIGGYYGYTFGSGTRLTVV.

V usage is TRBV15 and J usage is TRBJ1-4; no reliable D call. The CDR3 consists of 14 residues. Germline V gene data show CDR1 as LNHNV and CDR2 as YYDKDF (reference sequence). The V and J ends lost 1 base and 6 bases respectively, with 9 bases between them. CDR3 nucleotide sequence: TGTGCCACCAGCAGAGTTCCTCCAGATGAAAAACTGTTTTTT. Encoded protein: CATSRVPPDEKLFF. Based on the CDR3 plus reference TRBV15 and TRBJ1-4, the full variable domain is DAMVIQNPRYQVTQFGKPVTLSCSQTLNHNVMYWYQQKSSQAPKLLFHYYDKDFNNEADTPDNFQSRRPNTSFCFLDIRSPGLGDTAMYLCATSRVPPDEKLFFGSGTQLSVL.

V usage is TRBV27 and J usage is TRBJ2-7, with TRBD2 as a possible D gene (6 bases). The CDR3 has 15 amino acids. Germline-derived CDR1 and CDR2 are MNHEY and SMNVEV (reference sequence). Deletions cut 5 bases from V and 3 bases from J, with 17 bases between. DNA of the CDR3: TGTGCCAGCAGTCGTCCGGGACTGGGGGGCTACGAGCAGTACTTC. Its translation is CASSRPGLGGYEQYF.

V and J are TRBV12-3 or TRBV12-4 and TRBJ1-5, with D uncertain. CDR3 length equals 12 residues. Trimming stripped 6 bases from V and 6 bases from J, with 9 bases between. CDR3: CASSYTSQPQHF. The CDR3 DNA reads TGTGCCAGCAGCTATACCTCTCAGCCCCAGCATTTT.

This chain uses TRBV7-9 with TRBJ1-1, with a tentative D call TRBD1 (5 bases). Trimming removed 8 bases from V and 4 bases from J, with 14 bases in between. The CDR3 is 13 amino acids. Germline CDR1 is SEHNR and CDR2 is FQNEAQ (reference sequence). The CDR3 reads CASSGGRTTEAFF. The CDR3 nucleotides are TGTGCCAGCTCTGGGGGGAGAACCACTGAAGCTTTCTTT.

The chain has TRBV9 and TRBJ1-1; D ambiguous. The V and J ends lost 4 bases and 2 bases respectively, with 12 bases between them. Per germline, CDR1 SGDLS and CDR2 YYNGEE. The CDR3 length is 14 residues. CDR3 protein: CASSLREGNTEAFF. CDR3 nucleotides: TGTGCCAGCAGCCTCAGAGAGGGAAACACTGAAGCTTTCTTT.

This sequence joins TRBV15 and TRBJ2-1; D may be TRBD2 (6 bases). Germline V gene lookup returns CDR1 LNHNV and CDR2 YYDKDF (reference sequence). This CDR3 comprises 14 residues. Between the trimmed V and J ends, which lost 5 bases and 8 bases, there was a span of 16 bases. This chain's CDR3 is CATSPGGVPHEQFF. The CDR3 DNA reads as TGTGCCACCAGCCCAGGCGGGGTCCCCCATGAGCAGTTCTTC. The full variable domain, with the rest looked up from reference TRBV15 and TRBJ2-1, is DAMVIQNPRYQVTQFGKPVTLSCSQTLNHNVMYWYQQKSSQAPKLLFHYYDKDFNNEADTPDNFQSRRPNTSFCFLDIRSPGLGDTAMYLCATSPGGVPHEQFFGPGTRLTVL.

The chain carries TRBV6-5 and TRBJ2-7, with D possibly being TRBD1 (6 bases). Trimming took off 6 bases at V and 5 bases at J, with 14 bases between the two ends. CDR3 length: 13 residues. The germline CDR1 and CDR2 sequences are MNHEY and SVGAGI. This CDR3 reads CASRGPGVNEQYV. CDR3 nucleotides: TGTGCCAGCAGGGGACCAGGGGTTAACGAGCAGTACGTC.

This rearrangement joins TRBV30 to TRBJ2-2; weak D call: TRBD1 (5 bases). CDR3 size: 15 residues. Germline CDR1 reads GTSNPN; CDR2 reads SVGIG (reference sequence). The V end lost 2 bases, the J end lost 1 base, and 11 bases lay between the germline ends. The CDR3 DNA is TGTGCCTGGAGTCACCGGACATTGAACACCGGGGAGCTGTTTTTT. Amino acids: CAWSHRTLNTGELFF.

This sequence joins TRBV7-9 and TRBJ1-1; TRBD1 is a possible D gene (6 bases). The germline CDR1 and CDR2 sequences are SEHNR and FQNEAQ (reference sequence). V lost 8 bases to trimming and J lost 0 bases, with 16 bases between them. This CDR3 comprises 15 residues. The CDR3 loop reads CASGGQSYMNTEAFF. The CDR3 DNA reads TGTGCCAGCGGAGGACAGAGCTACATGAACACTGAAGCTTTCTTT.

The chain carries TRBV11-2 and TRBJ2-7, with D perhaps matching TRBD2 (5 bases). The CDR3 has 14 residues. Trimming took 2 bases from V and 3 from J, leaving 11 bases between them. The germline gives CDR1 SGHAT, CDR2 FQNNGV. This chain's CDR3 is CASSLRADDYEQYF. The CDR3 DNA reads TGTGCCAGCAGCTTAAGAGCGGACGACTACGAGCAGTACTTC. Variable domain in full (rest from reference TRBV11-2 and TRBJ2-7): EAGVAQSPRYKIIEKRQSVAFWCNPISGHATLYWYQQILGQGPKLLIQFQNNGVVDDSQLPKDRFSAERLKGVDSTLKIQPAKLEDSAVYLCASSLRADDYEQYFGPGTRLTVT.

This sequence joins TRBV20-1 and TRBJ1-1; D is undetermined. CDR1 is DFQATT and CDR2 is SNEGSKA in the germline V gene (reference sequence). CDR3 length: 13 residues. V was shortened by 3 bases and J by 6 bases, with 14 bases between the two germline ends. The CDR3 region is CSASQVRGSEAFF. The CDR3 nucleotides read TGCAGTGCTAGTCAGGTCAGAGGGTCTGAAGCTTTCTTT.

V gene TRBV4-2 combines with J gene TRBJ1-4, with D unclear. Deletions cut 0 bases from V and 0 bases from J, with 14 bases between. This CDR3 comprises 18 residues. Germline values: CDR1 LGHNA, CDR2 YNFKEQ. The CDR3 here is CASSQDGSRDTTNEKLFF. The DNA of the CDR3 is TGTGCCAGCAGCCAAGACGGGAGCCGAGATACAACTAATGAAAAACTGTTTTTT.

This rearrangement joins TRBV6-5 to TRBJ1-4; weak D call: TRBD1 (5 bases). Germline loops: CDR1 MNHEY, CDR2 SVGAGI. CDR3 length: 15 amino acids. The ends were cut back, 6 bases at V and 1 base at J, with 12 bases in the middle. CDR3 in DNA: TGTGCCAGCAGCAGGGCAGGGCGAACTAATGAAAAACTGTTTTTT. This translates into CASSRAGRTNEKLFF.